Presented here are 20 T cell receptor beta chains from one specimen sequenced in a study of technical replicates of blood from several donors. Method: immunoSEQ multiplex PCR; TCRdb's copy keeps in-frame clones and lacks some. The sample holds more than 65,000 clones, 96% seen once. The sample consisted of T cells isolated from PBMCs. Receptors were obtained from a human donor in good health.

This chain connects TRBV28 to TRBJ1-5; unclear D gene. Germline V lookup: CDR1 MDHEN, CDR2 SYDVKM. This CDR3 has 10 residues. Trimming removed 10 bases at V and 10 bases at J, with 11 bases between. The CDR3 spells CATRSGPQHF. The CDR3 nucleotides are TGTGCCACCCGTAGCGGACCCCAGCATTTT.

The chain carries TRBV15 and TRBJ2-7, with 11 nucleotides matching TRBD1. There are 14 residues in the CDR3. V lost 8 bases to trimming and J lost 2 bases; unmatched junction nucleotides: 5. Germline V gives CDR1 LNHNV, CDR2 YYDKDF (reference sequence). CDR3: CATARDRGAYEQYF. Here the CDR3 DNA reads TGTGCCACCGCTAGGGACAGGGGGGCCTACGAGCAGTACTTC. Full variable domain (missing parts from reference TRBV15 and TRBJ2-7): DAMVIQNPRYQVTQFGKPVTLSCSQTLNHNVMYWYQQKSSQAPKLLFHYYDKDFNNEADTPDNFQSRRPNTSFCFLDIRSPGLGDTAMYLCATARDRGAYEQYFGPGTRLTVT.

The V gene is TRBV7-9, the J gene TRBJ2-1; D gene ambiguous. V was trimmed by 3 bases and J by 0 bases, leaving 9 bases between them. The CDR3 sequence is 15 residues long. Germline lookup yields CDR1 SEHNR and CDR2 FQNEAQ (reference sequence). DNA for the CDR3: TGTGCCAGCAGCTTGACTCTTAGCTCCTACAATGAGCAGTTCTTC. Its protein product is CASSLTLSSYNEQFF.

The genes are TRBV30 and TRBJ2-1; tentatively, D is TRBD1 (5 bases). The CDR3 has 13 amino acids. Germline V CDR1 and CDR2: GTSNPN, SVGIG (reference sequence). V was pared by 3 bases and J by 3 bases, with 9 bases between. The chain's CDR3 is CAWRGVHYNEQFF. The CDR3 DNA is TGTGCCTGGAGAGGGGTCCACTACAATGAGCAGTTCTTC. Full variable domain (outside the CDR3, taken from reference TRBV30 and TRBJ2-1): SQTIHQWPATLVQPVGSPLSLECTVEGTSNPNLYWYRQAAGRGLQLLFYSVGIGQISSEVPQNLSASRPQDRQFILSSKKLLLSDSGFYLCAWRGVHYNEQFFGPGTRLTVL.

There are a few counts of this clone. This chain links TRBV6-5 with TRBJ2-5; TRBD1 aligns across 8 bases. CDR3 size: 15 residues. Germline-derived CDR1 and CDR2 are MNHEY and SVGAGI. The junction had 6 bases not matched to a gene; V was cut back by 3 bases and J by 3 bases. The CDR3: CASSYPGTGEETQYF. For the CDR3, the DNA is TGTGCCAGCAGTTATCCCGGGACAGGAGAAGAGACCCAGTACTTC.

As DNA, the CDR3 is TGCGCCAGCAGCCAAGATTGGGCAGGGGGCTCCTATGGCTACACCTTC. Translated: CASSQDWAGGSYGYTF. The chain joins TRBV4-1 to TRBJ1-2, with 8 positions matching TRBD1. Germline V lookup: CDR1 MGHRA, CDR2 YSYEKL. The CDR3 is 16 residues long. With 0 bases clipped from V and 4 bases from J, the junction kept 7 bases outside the gene matches.

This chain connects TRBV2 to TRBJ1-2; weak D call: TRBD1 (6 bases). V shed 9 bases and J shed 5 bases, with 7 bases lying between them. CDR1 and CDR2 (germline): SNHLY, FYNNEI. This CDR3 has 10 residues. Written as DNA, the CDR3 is TGTGCCAGACAGGGTTATGGCTACACCTTC. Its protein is CARQGYGYTF.

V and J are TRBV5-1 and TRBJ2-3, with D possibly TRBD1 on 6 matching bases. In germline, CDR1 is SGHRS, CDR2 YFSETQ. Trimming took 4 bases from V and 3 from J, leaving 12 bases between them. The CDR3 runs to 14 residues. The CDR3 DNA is TGCGCCAGCAGCCATAGCGACAGGACAGATACGCAGTATTTT. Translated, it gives CASSHSDRTDTQYF.

This chain's CDR3 is CASSMRTGQGNTEAFF. The CDR3 DNA follows: TGTGCCAGTAGTATGAGAACCGGACAGGGGAACACTGAAGCTTTCTTT. The V call is TRBV19, the J call TRBJ1-1; 8 bases are shared with TRBD1. The V gene's germline CDR1 is LNHDA and CDR2 SQIVND (reference sequence). Germline trimming cut 3 bases from V and 1 base from J; bases unmatched to any gene: 7. The CDR3 covers 16 residues.

CDR3: CASSLFGGMNTEAFF. As DNA, the CDR3 is TGTGCCAGCAGCTTGTTTGGAGGAATGAACACTGAAGCTTTCTTT. V and J are TRBV5-8 and TRBJ1-1, with D hard to call. This CDR3 is built from 15 residues. Between the trimmed V and J ends, which lost 1 base and 0 bases, there was a span of 10 bases. The germline CDR1 and CDR2 sequences are SGHTS and YDEGEE. Complete variable domain (other parts from reference TRBV5-8 and TRBJ1-1): EAGVTQSPTHLIKTRGQQATLRCSPISGHTSVYWYQQALGLGLQFLLWYDEGEERNRGNFPPRFSGRQFPNYSSELNVNALELEDSALYLCASSLFGGMNTEAFFGQGTRLTVV.

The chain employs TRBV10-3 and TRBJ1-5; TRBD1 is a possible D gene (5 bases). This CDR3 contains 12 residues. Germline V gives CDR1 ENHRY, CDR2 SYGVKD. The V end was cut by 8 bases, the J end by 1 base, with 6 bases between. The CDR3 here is CAIGGSNQPQHF. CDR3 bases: TGTGCCATCGGGGGGAGCAATCAGCCCCAGCATTTT.

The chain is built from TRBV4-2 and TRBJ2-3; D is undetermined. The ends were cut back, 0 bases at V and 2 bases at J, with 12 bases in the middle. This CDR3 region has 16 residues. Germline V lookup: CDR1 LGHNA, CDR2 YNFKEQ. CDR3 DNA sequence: TGTGCCAGCAGCCAAGATTCGGGTTTTGCCACAGATACGCAGTATTTT. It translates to CASSQDSGFATDTQYF.

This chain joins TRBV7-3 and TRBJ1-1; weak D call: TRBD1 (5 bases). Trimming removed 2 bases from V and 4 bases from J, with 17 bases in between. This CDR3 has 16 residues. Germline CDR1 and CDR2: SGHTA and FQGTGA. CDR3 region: CASSLGAQGRGTEAFF. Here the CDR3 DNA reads TGTGCCAGCAGCTTAGGAGCCCAGGGTAGGGGCACTGAAGCTTTCTTT. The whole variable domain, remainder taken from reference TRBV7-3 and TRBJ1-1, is GAGVSQTPSNKVTEKGKYVELRCDPISGHTALYWYRQSLGQGPEFLIYFQGTGAADDSGLPNDRFFAVRPEGSVSTLKIQRTERGDSAVYLCASSLGAQGRGTEAFFGQGTRLTVV.

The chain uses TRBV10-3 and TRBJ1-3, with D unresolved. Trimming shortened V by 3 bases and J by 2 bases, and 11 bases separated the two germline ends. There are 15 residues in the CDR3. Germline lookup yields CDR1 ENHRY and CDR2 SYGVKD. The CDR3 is CAISDGTRAGNTIYF. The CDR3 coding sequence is TGTGCCATCAGTGACGGTACACGGGCTGGAAACACCATATATTTT.

The CDR3 nucleotides read TGTGCCAGCAGGGGGACTAGCGGCACAGATACGCAGTATTTT. Protein sequence: CASRGTSGTDTQYF. The chain is built from TRBV6-6 and TRBJ2-3; 10 positions agree with TRBD2. Germline CDR1 and CDR2: MNHNY and SVGAGI (reference sequence). Trimming at V came to 6 bases and at J to 1 base, leaving 1 base not matched to a gene. The CDR3 covers 14 residues.

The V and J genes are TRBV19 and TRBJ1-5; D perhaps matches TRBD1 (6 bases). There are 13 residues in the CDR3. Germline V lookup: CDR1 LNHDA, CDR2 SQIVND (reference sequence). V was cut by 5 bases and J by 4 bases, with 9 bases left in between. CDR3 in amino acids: CASSVQGNQPQHF. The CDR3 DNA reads TGTGCCAGTAGTGTACAGGGAAATCAGCCCCAGCATTTT.

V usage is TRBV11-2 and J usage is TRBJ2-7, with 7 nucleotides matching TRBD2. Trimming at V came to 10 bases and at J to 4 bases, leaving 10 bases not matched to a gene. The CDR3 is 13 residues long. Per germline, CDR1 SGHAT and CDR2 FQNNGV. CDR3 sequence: CAIWRGGSYEQYF. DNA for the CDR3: TGTGCCATATGGAGAGGCGGGAGTTACGAGCAGTACTTC.

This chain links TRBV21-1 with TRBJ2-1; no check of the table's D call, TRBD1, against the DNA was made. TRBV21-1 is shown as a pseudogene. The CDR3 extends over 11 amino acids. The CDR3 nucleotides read TGTGCCAGCAGCAAAAGGGGTGAGCAGTTCTTC. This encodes CASSKRGEQFF.

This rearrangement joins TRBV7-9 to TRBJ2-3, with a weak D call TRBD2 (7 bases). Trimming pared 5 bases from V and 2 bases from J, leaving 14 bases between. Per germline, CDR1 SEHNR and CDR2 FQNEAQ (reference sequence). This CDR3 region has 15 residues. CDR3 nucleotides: TGTGCCAGCAGCCTCCGGGGGGCGAACACAGATACGCAGTATTTT. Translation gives CASSLRGANTDTQYF.

CDR3 sequence: CASTQRLAGGETQYF. In nucleotides, the CDR3 is TGTGCCAGTACTCAGCGCCTAGCGGGAGGTGAGACCCAGTACTTC. The chain employs TRBV19 and TRBJ2-5; TRBD2 agrees at 11 bases. The CDR3 totals 15 residues. V gave up 7 bases and J gave up 5 bases; unmatched junction bases: 9. The V gene's germline CDR1 is LNHDA and CDR2 SQIVND (reference sequence).